The 14 T cell receptor beta chains presented below share a single source sample, sequenced in a study of shared clonotypes between healthy human individuals. The protocol was immunoSEQ multiplex PCR, while the TCRdb copy is restricted to in-frame clones and leaves out a portion. The repertoire has about 990,000 clones, around three quarters of them found once; the top ten carry around 0.6%. Sequenced input: memory CD4+ T cells from PBMCs. Subset denoted: CD45RA-negative fraction. These receptors were obtained from a man aged 18-30 years in good health. Some clones in this sample may be carry-over from other donors' samples.

This clone was recorded only once. This may arise from a read error, as a much more abundant clone is one base away. Other nucleotide sequences from this sample produce the same CDR3. The J gene is TRBJ2-6, the V gene TRBV18, with D hard to call. The germline CDR1 and CDR2 sequences are KGHSH and LQKENI. The germline V and J ends were trimmed by 2 bases and 1 base, with 3 bases remaining between them. This CDR3 comprises 14 residues. This chain's CDR3 is CASSPGSGANVLTF. CDR3 bases: TGTGCCAGCTCACCAGGATCTGGGGCCAACGTCCTGACTTTC.

The chain is built from TRBV7-9 and TRBJ1-5; tentative D call: TRBD1 (5 bases). CDR1 is SEHNR, CDR2 FQNEAQ, per germline (reference sequence). Trimming left V 2 bases short and J 4 bases short, with 9 bases between. The CDR3 is 14 residues long. CDR3 in DNA: TGTGCCAGCAGCTTATGGGGGGAAAATCAGCCCCAGCATTTT. Protein: CASSLWGENQPQHF. Complete variable domain (other parts from reference TRBV7-9 and TRBJ1-5): DTGVSQNPRHKITKRGQNVTFRCDPISEHNRLYWYRQTLGQGPEFLTYFQNEAQLEKSRLLSDRFSAERPKGSFSTLEIQRTEQGDSAMYLCASSLWGENQPQHFGDGTRLSIL.

This sequence joins TRBV7-9 and TRBJ2-7; D not resolved. Germline V gene data show CDR1 as SEHNR and CDR2 as FQNEAQ (reference sequence). The germline V and J ends were trimmed by 2 bases and 5 bases, with 4 bases remaining between them. The CDR3 contains 11 residues. The CDR3 loop is CASSLTNEQYF. CDR3 sequence (DNA): TGTGCCAGCAGCTTAACCAACGAGCAGTACTTC.

The chain is built from TRBV11-2 and TRBJ2-2; D might be TRBD2 (5 bases). Germline values: CDR1 SGHAT, CDR2 FQNNGV. The CDR3 length is 16 residues. Deletions cut 5 bases from V and 0 bases from J, with 13 bases between. DNA for the CDR3: TGTGCCAGCAGCACCTTTTCGGGGACGAACACCGGGGAGCTGTTTTTT. It encodes CASSTFSGTNTGELFF.

This clone came up a few times. V usage is TRBV14 and J usage is TRBJ2-1; 8 nucleotides align to TRBD2. Germline V gives CDR1 SGHDN, CDR2 FVKESK. The CDR3 runs 15 residues. After removal of 5 bases from V and 6 bases from J, the junction contained 9 bases not matched to a gene. The CDR3 DNA reads as TGTGCCAGCAGCTTACTAGCGGATTGGAGCAATGAGCAGTTCTTC. This codes for CASSLLADWSNEQFF.

The chain recombines TRBV6-1 with TRBJ1-2; D may be TRBD1 (5 bases). CDR3 length: 14 amino acids. The V and J ends lost 6 bases and 4 bases respectively, with 15 bases between them. Germline CDR1 reads MNHNS; CDR2 reads SASEGT. The CDR3 nucleotides read TGTGCCAGCAGCCCCAGGGCCCGTGGCTATGGCTACACCTTC. Translation gives CASSPRARGYGYTF.

This clone was detected only a few times. This chain uses TRBV28 with TRBJ1-1, with D perhaps TRBD1 (5 bases). The CDR3 runs 16 residues. The germline gives CDR1 MDHEN, CDR2 SYDVKM. V gave up 2 bases and J gave up 8 bases, with 21 bases separating them. This chain's CDR3 is CASSLLFRGVQTEAFF. CDR3 DNA sequence: TGTGCCAGCAGTTTACTCTTCCGAGGGGTTCAAACCGAAGCTTTCTTT.

The chain is built from TRBV5-1 and TRBJ2-3; no definite D call. V was cut by 0 bases and J by 1 base, with 15 bases left in between. The CDR3 consists of 17 residues. CDR1 and CDR2 (germline): SGHRS, YFSETQ. The CDR3 DNA follows: TGCGCCAGCAGCTTGGCCACGAGAAATTGGGGCACAGATACGCAGTATTTT. It encodes CASSLATRNWGTDTQYF.

The chain uses TRBV29-1 and TRBJ1-1; D remains ambiguous. The CDR3 spans 13 residues. Per germline, CDR1 SQVTM and CDR2 ANQGSEA. The V and J ends lost 6 bases and 8 bases respectively, with 19 bases between them. The CDR3 DNA is TGCAGCGTGGCCGGCGCGTTATACTCCGAAGCTTTCTTT. This gives the protein CSVAGALYSEAFF.

This chain links TRBV4-2 with TRBJ2-1; perhaps D is TRBD1 or TRBD2 (7 bases each). The CDR3 contains 16 residues. Trimming removed 2 bases at V and 5 bases at J, with 16 bases between. Per germline, CDR1 LGHNA and CDR2 YNFKEQ. The CDR3 is CASSQPQGGIDNEQFF. DNA of the CDR3: TGTGCCAGCAGCCAACCCCAGGGGGGGATAGACAATGAGCAGTTCTTC.

In DNA form, the CDR3 reads TGTGCCACCAGCAGAGATCCGCAGGGGGTCTACGAGCAGTACTTC. Translated: CATSRDPQGVYEQYF. The chain couples TRBV15 to TRBJ2-7, with 7 nucleotides matching TRBD1. CDR3 length: 15 amino acids. Trimming took 0 bases from V and 3 from J; bases not matched to a gene: 5. CDR1 is LNHNV, CDR2 YYDKDF, per germline (reference sequence).

The V gene is TRBV2, the J gene TRBJ2-2; no clear D gene. Trimming shortened V by 3 bases and J by 6 bases, and 11 bases separated the two germline ends. The CDR3 is 14 amino acids. Germline V lookup: CDR1 SNHLY, CDR2 FYNNEI. The DNA of the CDR3 is TGTGCCAGCAGTGAGGTGGCGGTATCCGGGGAGCTGTTTTTT. Protein: CASSEVAVSGELFF.

In this sample, this clone turned up once. The rearrangement uses TRBV28 and TRBJ2-5; the D is unclear. The CDR3 sequence is 13 residues long. Trimming removed 2 bases at V and 4 bases at J, with 8 bases between. Per germline, CDR1 MDHEN and CDR2 SYDVKM. This chain's CDR3 is CASSLPSRETQYF. The CDR3 coding sequence is TGTGCCAGCAGTTTACCTAGTAGAGAGACCCAGTACTTC.

As concerns this clone: Since a much larger clone is just one base distant, this may be a read error. The sample carries other DNA sequences with the same CDR3. The J gene is TRBJ1-1, the V gene TRBV7-8; unclear D gene. The germline gives CDR1 SGHVS, CDR2 FQNEAQ. The V end was cut by 1 base, the J end by 1 base, with 7 bases between. The CDR3 totals 14 residues. CDR3: CASSLVRGNTEAFF. CDR3 coding DNA: TGTGCCAGCAGCTTAGTACGGGGGAACACTGAAGCTTTCTTT.